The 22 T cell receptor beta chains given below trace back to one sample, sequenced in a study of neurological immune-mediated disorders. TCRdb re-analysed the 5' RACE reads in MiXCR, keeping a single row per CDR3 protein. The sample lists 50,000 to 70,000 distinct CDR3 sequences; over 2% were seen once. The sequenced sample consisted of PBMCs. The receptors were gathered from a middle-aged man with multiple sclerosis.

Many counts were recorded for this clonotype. The CDR3: CSARTTGWMNTEAFF. The CDR3 DNA sequence: TGCAGTGCTAGAACGACAGGGTGGATGAACACTGAAGCTTTCTTT. This chain connects TRBV20-1 to TRBJ1-1, with 7 bases matching TRBD1. CDR3 length: 15 residues. Germline CDR1 is DFQATT and CDR2 is SNEGSKA (reference sequence). Trimming removed 2 bases from V and 0 bases from J; junction bases left unmatched: 6.

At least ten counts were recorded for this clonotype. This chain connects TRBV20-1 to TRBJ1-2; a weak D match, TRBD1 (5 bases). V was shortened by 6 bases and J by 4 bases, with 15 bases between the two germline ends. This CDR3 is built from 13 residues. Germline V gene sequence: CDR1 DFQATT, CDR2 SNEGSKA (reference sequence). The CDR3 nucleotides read TGCAGTGCCAAAACGGGGGTTACCTATGGCTACACCTTC. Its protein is CSAKTGVTYGYTF.

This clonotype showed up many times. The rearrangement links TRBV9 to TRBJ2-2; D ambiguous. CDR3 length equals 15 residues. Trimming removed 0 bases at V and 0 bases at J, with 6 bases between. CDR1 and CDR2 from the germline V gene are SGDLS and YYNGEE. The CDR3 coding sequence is TGTGCCAGCAGCGTAGGCAGGACGAACACCGGGGAGCTGTTTTTT. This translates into CASSVGRTNTGELFF.

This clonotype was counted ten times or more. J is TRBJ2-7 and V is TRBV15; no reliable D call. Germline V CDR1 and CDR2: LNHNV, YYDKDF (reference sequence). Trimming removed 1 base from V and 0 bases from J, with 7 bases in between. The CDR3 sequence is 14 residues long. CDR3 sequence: CATSRAPNSYEQYF. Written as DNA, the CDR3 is TGTGCCACCAGCAGAGCACCCAACTCCTACGAGCAGTACTTC.

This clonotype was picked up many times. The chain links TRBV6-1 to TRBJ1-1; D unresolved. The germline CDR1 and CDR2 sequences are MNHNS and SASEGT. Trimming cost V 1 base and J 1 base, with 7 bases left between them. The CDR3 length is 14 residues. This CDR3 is CASSEGGENTEAFF. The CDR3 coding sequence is TGTGCCAGCAGTGAAGGAGGAGAGAACACTGAAGCTTTCTTT.

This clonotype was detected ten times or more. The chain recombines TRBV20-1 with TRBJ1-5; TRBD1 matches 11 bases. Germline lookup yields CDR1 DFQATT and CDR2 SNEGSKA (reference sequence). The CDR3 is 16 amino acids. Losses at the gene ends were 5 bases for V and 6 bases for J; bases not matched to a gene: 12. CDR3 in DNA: TGCAGTGCTTCCGGGACAGGGGGGGTTAGAGGTCAGCCCCAGCATTTT. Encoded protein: CSASGTGGVRGQPQHF.

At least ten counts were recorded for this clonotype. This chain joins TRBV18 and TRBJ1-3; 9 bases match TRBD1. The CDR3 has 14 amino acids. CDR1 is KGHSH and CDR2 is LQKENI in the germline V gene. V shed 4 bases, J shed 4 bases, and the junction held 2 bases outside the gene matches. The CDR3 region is CASSRTGDGNTIYF. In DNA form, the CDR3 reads TGTGCCAGCTCACGGACAGGGGACGGAAACACCATATATTTT.

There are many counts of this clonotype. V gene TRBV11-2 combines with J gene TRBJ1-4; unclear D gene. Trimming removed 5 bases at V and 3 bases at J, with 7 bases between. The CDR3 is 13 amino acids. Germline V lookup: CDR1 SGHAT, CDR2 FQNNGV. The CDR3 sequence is CASSRGSNEKLFF. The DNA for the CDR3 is TGTGCCAGCAGCCGTGGGTCTAATGAAAAACTGTTTTTT.

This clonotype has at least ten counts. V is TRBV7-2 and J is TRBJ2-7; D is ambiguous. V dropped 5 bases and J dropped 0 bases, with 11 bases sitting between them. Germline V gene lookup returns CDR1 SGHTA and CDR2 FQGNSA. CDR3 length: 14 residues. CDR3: CASSPGWVSYEQYF. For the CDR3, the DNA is TGTGCCAGCAGCCCTGGATGGGTCTCCTACGAGCAGTACTTC.

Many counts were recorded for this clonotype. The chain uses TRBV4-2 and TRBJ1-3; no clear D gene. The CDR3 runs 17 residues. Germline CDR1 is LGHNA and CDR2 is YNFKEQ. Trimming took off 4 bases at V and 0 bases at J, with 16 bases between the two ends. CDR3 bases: TGTGCCAGCAGCCTTACCGGGTTAACGAGCTCTGGAAACACCATATATTTT. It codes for CASSLTGLTSSGNTIYF.

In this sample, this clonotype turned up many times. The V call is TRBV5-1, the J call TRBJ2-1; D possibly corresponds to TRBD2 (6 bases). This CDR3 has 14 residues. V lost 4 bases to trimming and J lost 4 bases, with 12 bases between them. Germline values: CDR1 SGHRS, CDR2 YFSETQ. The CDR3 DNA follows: TGCGCCAGCAGCCTCTCGGGGGAGTACAATGAGCAGTTCTTC. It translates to CASSLSGEYNEQFF.

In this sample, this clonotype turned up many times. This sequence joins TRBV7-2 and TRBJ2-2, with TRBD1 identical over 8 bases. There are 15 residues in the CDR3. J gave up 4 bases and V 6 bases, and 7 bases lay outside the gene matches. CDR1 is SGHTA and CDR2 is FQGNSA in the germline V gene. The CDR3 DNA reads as TGTGCCAGCAGTTACCAGGGGGCGACCACCGGGGAGCTGTTTTTT. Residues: CASSYQGATTGELFF.

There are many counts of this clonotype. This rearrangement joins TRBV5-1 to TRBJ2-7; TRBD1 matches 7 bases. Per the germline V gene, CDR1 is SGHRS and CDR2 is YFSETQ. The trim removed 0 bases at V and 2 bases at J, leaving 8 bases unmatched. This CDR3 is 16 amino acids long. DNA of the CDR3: TGCGCCAGCAGCTTGGTAGGGACAGTGGGAGCCTACGAGCAGTACTTC. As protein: CASSLVGTVGAYEQYF.

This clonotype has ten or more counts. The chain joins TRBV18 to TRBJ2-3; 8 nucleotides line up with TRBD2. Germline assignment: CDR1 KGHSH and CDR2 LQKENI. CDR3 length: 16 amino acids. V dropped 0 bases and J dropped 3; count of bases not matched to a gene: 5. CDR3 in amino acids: CASSPPSGGLTDTQYF. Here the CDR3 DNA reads TGTGCCAGCTCACCACCCAGCGGGGGCCTTACAGATACGCAGTATTTT.

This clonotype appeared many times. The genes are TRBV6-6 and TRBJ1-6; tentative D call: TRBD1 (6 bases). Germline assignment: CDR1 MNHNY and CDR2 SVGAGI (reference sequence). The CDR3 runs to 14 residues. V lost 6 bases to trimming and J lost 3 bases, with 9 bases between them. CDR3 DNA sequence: TGTGCCAGCAGAGGACAGAACTATAATTCACCCCTCCACTTT. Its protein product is CASRGQNYNSPLHF.

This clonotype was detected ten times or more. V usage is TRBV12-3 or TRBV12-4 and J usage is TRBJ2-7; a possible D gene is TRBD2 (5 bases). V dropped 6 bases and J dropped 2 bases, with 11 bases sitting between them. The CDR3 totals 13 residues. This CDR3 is CASSPSPTYEQYF. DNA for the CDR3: TGTGCCAGCAGCCCTAGCCCAACCTACGAGCAGTACTTC.

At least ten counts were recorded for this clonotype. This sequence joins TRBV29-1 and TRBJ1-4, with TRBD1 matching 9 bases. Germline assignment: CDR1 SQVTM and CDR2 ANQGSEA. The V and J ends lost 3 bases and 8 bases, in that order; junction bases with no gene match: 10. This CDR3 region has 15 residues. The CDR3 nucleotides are TGCAGCGTTGAGATGGGGACAGGGATAGGCGAAAAACTGTTTTTT. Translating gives CSVEMGTGIGEKLFF.

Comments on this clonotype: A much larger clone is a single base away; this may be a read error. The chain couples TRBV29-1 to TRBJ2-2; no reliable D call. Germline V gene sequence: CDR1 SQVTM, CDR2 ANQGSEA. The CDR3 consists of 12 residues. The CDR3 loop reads CGVRTGAGELFF. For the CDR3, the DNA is TGCGGAGTTCGAACTGGAGCCGGGGAGCTGTTTTTT.

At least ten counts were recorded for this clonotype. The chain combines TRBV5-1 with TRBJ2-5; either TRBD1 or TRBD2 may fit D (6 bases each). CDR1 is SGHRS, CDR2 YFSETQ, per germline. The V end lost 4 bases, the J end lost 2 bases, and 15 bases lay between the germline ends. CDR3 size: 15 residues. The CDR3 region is CASSGGTLGQETQYF. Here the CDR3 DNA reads TGCGCCAGCAGCGGCGGGACACTTGGACAAGAGACCCAGTACTTC. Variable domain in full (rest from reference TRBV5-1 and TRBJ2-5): KAGVTQTPRYLIKTRGQQVTLSCSPISGHRSVSWYQQTPGQGLQFLFEYFSETQRNKGNFPGRFSGRQFSNSRSEMNVSTLELGDSALYLCASSGGTLGQETQYFGPGTRLLVL.

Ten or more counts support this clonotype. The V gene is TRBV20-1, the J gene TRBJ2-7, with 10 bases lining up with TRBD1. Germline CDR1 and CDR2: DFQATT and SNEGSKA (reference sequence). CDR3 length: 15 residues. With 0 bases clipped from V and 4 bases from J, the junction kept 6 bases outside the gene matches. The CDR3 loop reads CSAREGTGAGYEQYF. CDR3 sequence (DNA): TGCAGTGCTAGAGAGGGGACAGGGGCGGGGTACGAGCAGTACTTC.

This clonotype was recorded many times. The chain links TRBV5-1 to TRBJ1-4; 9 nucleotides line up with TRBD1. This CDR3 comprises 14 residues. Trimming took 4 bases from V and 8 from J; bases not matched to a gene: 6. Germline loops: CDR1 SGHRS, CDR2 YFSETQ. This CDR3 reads CASSTGQGGEKLFF. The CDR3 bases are TGCGCCAGCAGCACGGGACAGGGAGGAGAAAAACTGTTTTTT.

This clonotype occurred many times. CDR3 protein: CASSQVGGGEQYF. The CDR3 nucleotides read TGTGCCAGCAGCCAAGTGGGTGGGGGCGAGCAGTACTTC. This rearrangement joins TRBV14 to TRBJ2-7, with D tentatively TRBD1 or TRBD2 (5 bases each). This CDR3 is built from 13 residues. The germline V gene has CDR1 SGHDN and CDR2 FVKESK. V was shortened by 1 base and J by 6 bases, with 10 bases between the two germline ends.